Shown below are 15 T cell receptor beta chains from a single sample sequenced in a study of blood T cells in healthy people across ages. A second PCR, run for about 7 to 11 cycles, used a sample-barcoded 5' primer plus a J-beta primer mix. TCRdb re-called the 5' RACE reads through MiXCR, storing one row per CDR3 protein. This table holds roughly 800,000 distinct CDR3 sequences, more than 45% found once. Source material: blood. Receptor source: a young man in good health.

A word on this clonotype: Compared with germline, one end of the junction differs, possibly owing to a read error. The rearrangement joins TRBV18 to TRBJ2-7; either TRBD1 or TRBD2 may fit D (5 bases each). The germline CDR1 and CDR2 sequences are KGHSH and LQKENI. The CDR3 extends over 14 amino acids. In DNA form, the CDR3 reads TGTGCCAGTTTCGAACAGGCGGGCTCCGACGAGCAGTACTTC. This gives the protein CASFEQAGSDEQYF.

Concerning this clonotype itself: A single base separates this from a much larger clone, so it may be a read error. This CDR3 reads CACGTNWARQYF. CDR3 DNA: TGTGCCTGCGGTACCAATTGGGCGCGGCAGTACTTC. The chain carries TRBV12-3 or TRBV12-4 and TRBJ2-5, with D uncertain. With 11 bases removed from V and 11 bases from J, the gap between germline ends came to 21 bases. The CDR3 length is 12 residues.

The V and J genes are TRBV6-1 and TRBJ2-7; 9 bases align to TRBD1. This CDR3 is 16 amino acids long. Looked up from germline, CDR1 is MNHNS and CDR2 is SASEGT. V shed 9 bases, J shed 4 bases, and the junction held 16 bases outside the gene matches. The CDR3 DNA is TGTGCCAGTACGGCGTCCTCCCCCGGGACAGGGTACGAGCAGTACTTC. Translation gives CASTASSPGTGYEQYF.

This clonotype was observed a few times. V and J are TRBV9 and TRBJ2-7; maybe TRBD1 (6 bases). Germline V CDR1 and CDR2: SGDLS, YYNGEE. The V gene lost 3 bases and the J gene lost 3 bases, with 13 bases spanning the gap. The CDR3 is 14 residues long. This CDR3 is CASSAPTGNYEQYF. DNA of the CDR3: TGTGCCAGCAGCGCACCCACAGGGAACTACGAGCAGTACTTC.

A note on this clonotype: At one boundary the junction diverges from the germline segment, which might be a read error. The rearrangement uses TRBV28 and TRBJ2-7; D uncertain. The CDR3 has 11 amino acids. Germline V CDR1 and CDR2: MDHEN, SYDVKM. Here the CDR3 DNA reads TGTGCCAGCAGTTTATACTACGGGCAGTACTTC. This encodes CASSLYYGQYF.

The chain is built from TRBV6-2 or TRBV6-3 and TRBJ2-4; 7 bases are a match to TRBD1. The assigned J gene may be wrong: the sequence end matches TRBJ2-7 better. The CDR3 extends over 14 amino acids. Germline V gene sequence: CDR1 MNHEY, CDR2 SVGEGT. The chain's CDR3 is CASSDPGGIYEQYF. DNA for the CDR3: TGTGCCAGCAGTGACCCAGGGGGTATCTACGAGCAGTACTTC.

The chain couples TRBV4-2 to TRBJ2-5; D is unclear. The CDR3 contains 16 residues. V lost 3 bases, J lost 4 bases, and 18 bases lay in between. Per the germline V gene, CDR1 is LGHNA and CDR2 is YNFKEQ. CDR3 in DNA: TGTGCCAGCAGCCAGAATACACTTAATAGTAGAGAGACCCAGTACTTC. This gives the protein CASSQNTLNSRETQYF.

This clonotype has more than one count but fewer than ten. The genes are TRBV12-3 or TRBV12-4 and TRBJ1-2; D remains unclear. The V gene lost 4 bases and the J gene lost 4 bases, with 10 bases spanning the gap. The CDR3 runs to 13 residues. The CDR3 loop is CASSYRRLYGYTF. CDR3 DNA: TGTGCCAGCAGTTACCGGAGACTCTATGGCTACACCTTC.

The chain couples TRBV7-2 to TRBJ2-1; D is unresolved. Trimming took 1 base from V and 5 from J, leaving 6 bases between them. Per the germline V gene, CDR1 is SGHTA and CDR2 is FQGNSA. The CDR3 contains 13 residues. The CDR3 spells CASSLDYNNEQFF. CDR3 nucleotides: TGTGCCAGCAGCTTAGACTACAACAATGAGCAGTTCTTC.

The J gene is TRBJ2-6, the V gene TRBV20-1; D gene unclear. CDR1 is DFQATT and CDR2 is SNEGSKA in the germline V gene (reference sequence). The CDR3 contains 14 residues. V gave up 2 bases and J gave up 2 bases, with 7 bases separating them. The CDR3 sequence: CSARQATGANVLTF. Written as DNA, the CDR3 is TGCAGTGCTAGACAAGCCACTGGGGCCAACGTCCTGACTTTC.

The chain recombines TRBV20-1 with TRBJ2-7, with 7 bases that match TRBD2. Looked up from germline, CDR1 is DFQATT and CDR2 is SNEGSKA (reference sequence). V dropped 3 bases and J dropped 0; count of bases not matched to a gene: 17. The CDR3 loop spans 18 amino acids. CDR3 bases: TGCAGTGCTAGCACCCGGCTGAACCCTAGCGGTAGCTCCTACGAGCAGTACTTC. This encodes CSASTRLNPSGSSYEQYF.

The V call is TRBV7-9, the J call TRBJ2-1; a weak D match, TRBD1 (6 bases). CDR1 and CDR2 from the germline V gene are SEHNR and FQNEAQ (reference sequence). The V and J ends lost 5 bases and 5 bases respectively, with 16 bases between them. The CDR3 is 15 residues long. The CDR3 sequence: CASSARGTGNNEQFF. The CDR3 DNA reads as TGTGCCAGCAGCGCCCGGGGAACAGGGAACAATGAGCAGTTCTTC.

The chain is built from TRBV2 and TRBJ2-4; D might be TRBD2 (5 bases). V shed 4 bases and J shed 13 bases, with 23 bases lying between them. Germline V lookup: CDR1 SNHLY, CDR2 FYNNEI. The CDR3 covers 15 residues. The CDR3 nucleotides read TGTGCCAGCAGTGTTTCAAGCGTTCTGGCCGGGGAGCAGTACTTC. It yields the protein CASSVSSVLAGEQYF. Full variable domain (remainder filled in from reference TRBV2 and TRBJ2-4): EPEVTQTPSHQVTQMGQEVILRCVPISNHLYFYWYRQILGQKVEFLVSFYNNEISEKSEIFDDQFSVERPDGSNFTLKIRSTKLEDSAMYFCASSVSSVLAGEQYFGAGTRLSVL.

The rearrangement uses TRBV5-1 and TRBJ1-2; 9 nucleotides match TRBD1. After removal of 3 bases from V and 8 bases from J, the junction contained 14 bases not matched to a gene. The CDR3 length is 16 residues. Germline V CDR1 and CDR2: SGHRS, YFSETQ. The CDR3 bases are TGCGCCAGCAGCTCATACACGGGACAGGGAGAGTCGGGCTACACCTTC. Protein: CASSSYTGQGESGYTF.

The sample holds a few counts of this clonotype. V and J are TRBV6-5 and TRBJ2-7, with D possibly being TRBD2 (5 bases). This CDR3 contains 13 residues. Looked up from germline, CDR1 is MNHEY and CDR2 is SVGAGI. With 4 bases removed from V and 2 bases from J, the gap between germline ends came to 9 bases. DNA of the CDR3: TGTGCCAGCAGTTCTTACGGGGCCTACGAGCAGTACTTC. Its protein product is CASSSYGAYEQYF.